This TCR beta chain was found in a study of Ad26.COV2.S vaccination and SARS-CoV-2 variants (dated by TCRdb to about 2021). Study-level background: Vaccine-arm donors were drawn from COV1001, a multicentre, randomized, double-blind, placebo-controlled phase I-IIa trial of Ad26.COV2.S in healthy adults. Investigators did not know the trial group allocation while performing experiments and assessing outcomes. Ad26.COV2.S was administered intramuscularly at a dose of 5x10^10 or 1x10^11 viral particles, either as one shot or as two shots given 56 days apart. A total of approximately 30 samples were included in the TCR-sequenced set, comprising around 19 Ad26.COV2.S vaccine recipients, 5 placebo recipients and 8 SARS-CoV-2 convalescent individuals. Trial participants were randomized into five groups of five: low-dose or high-dose Ad26.COV2.S given once or twice, or placebo on both occasions. Sequencing of the TCRbeta repertoire served to evaluate the specificity and breadth of SARS-CoV-2-reactive T cell receptors following Ad26.COV2.S vaccination. Results and caveats for the whole study, not just this receptor: Substantial breadth of spike-specific CD8+ and CD4+ T cell responses was reported after vaccination. Higher spike-specific TCR breadth was observed in Ad26.COV2.S recipients than in placebo recipients (P = 0.0014). According to the authors, total T cell responses may have been underestimated by the TCR breadth and depth analyses. Vaccine and placebo recipients had comparable non-spike TCR breadth, which fits with the vaccine containing only spike. The study was not powered to compare responses between vaccine doses or regimens.

Taken with the paper, the label for treatment or condition translates to: around 19 received Ad26.COV2.S at low or high dose, single or two shots; about 5 received placebo; per-sample allocation not given. Repertoires of vaccine and placebo recipients were sequenced from samples taken on day 63 after the first injection. Between 29 July and 7 August 2020, Cohort 1b enrolled 25 adults aged 18-55 years at one site in Boston, USA. Ad26.COV2.S was a replication-incompetent adenovirus type 26 vector expressing a prefusion-stabilized SARS-CoV-2 spike protein from the original Wuhan strain. V and J are truncated by 3 bases and 0 bases respectively, leaving an intervening sequence of 6 bases. The germline V gene yields MNHEY for CDR1 and SVGAGI for CDR2. The CDR3 spans 13 residues, from the cysteine through the phenylalanine. Solely the CDR3 DNA is kept, with 39 bases framed from the first base. The immunoSEQ Assay was used to sequence TCRbeta CDR3 regions. After extraction, genomic DNA underwent amplification by bias-controlled multiplex PCR, followed by high-throughput sequencing. The authors' pipeline ran thus. To quantify the absolute abundance of each unique TCRbeta CDR3 region, sequences were collapsed and filtered. T cell fraction was estimated by normalization of TCRbeta template counts to usable DNA, with usable DNA being measured through amplification of reference genes present in all nucleated cells. Repertoire TCRs were annotated as SARS-CoV-2-specific by exact matching of V gene, CDR3 amino acid sequence and J gene to a known reactive TCR set. The reference SARS-CoV-2 TCR set was obtained from MIRA and was filtered for enrichment in COVID-19-positive ImmuneCODE repertoires, whereby public or cross-reactive TCRs were removed. Based on the MIRA antigens, annotated TCRs were further analysed at the level of specific ORF or position within ORF. Breadth was defined as the number of annotated unique rearrangements divided by the total number of unique productive rearrangements, and depth was defined as the summed frequency of the annotated unique rearrangements. Two-sided Wilcoxon rank-sum tests were applied when comparing TCR breadth between groups. Imported from immuneACCESS, the table was reduced by TCRdb to in-frame sequences with V and J called. These copies leave out some clones; in studies compared against another copy, an unresolved V gene accounts for under half, and the cause of the remainder is not known. V, J and clone size were drawn from that table, and D and trimming were deduced from the DNA. For this sample there are about 420,000 clones; around 87% appear just once. The top ten clonotypes cover less than 4.5% of the sample.

About this clone itself: No cognate antigen has been identified for it. There are no base qualities to consult, and no much larger clone falls within one base. This sample includes further DNA sequences coding for the same CDR3.

The TCR originated in a person between 18 and 65 years old who received the Ad26.COV2.S COVID-19 vaccine or a placebo. The source was peripheral blood, collected in a trial of Ad26.COV2.S vaccine versus placebo. The receptor chain draws on TRBV6-5 and TRBJ2-7, with no confident D gene call. The DNA sequence is TGTGCCAGCAGTTATAGGGACTCCTACGAGCAGTACTTC. This codes for CASSYRDSYEQYF.